Below, one TCR beta chain is given with its context. The data were taken from a study of blood T cell repertoires in COVID-19. Study information: Both acute and convalescent COVID-19 samples were obtained from the United States, Italy and Spain. Nucleic acid was either cDNA or gDNA, and it came from T cells, B-cell-depleted T cells, or PBMCs.

Germline trimming cut 5 bases from V and 4 bases from J; bases unmatched to any gene: 9. The CDR3 extends over 15 amino acids. Germline CDR1 is SGHTA and CDR2 is FQGNSA. Profiling relied on immunoSEQ multiplex PCR, and the TCRdb table lists in-frame clones only, not all of them. Here the sample spans about 210,000 clones, roughly nine tenths being singletons. This sequence originates from a man aged 30 to 39 with acute or convalescent COVID-19. This chain joins TRBV7-2 and TRBJ1-1; 8 bases fit TRBD1. The sequenced sample consisted of peripheral blood. CDR3 sequence reads: CASSIRQGFGTEAFF. The DNA of the CDR3 is TGTGCCAGCAGCATTAGACAGGGGTTCGGCACTGAAGCTTTCTTT.